This is a list of T cell receptor beta chains from one sample in a study of PD-L1 blockade in urothelial cancer. Sequencing was performed with immunoSEQ multiplex PCR; in TCRdb, only in-frame clones are kept and a portion is missing. The sample holds roughly 63,000 clones, about four fifths seen once. The material was PBMCs, obtained around atezolizumab (anti-PD-L1) treatment. The receptors shown here come from a man in his 70s with urothelial cancer. CDR3s include the opening cysteine and the closing phenylalanine or tryptophan. The D gene is left open where the match is weak. Size is stated for part of the rows, as once, few or many counts, or as a class when the clone is expanded.

TRBV6-1,few,TRBJ2-2,NA,TGTGCCAGCAGTGAGACAGATCCATCGAACACCGGGGAGCTGTTTTTT,CASSETDPSNTGELFF
TRBV9,NA,TRBJ1-2,NA,TGTGCCAGCAGCGTAGGGGGGGGTGGAAACTATGGCTACACCTTC,CASSVGGGGNYGYTF
TRBV7-9,NA,TRBJ2-5,TRBD1,TGTGCCAGCAGCCGCGGGGGTCGTGGGACAGGGGGAGAGACCCAGTACTTC,CASSRGGRGTGGETQYF
TRBV7-8,NA,TRBJ2-1,TRBD1,TGTGCCAGCAGCTTGGACAGGGGGTATTCGGATGAGCAGTTCTTC,CASSLDRGYSDEQFF
TRBV7-2,NA,TRBJ2-3,TRBD2,TGTGCCAGCAGCTCGACTAGCGGGACAGATACGCAGTATTTT,CASSSTSGTDTQYF
TRBV7-9,NA,TRBJ2-7,TRBD2,TGTGCCCTAGGGGGTAGCGGGGCCTACGAGCAGTACTTC,CALGGSGAYEQYF
TRBV19,NA,TRBJ1-5,NA,TGTGCCAGTAGTATGGTGCAGGGCCCCCAGCATTTT,CASSMVQGPQHF
TRBV5-1,NA,TRBJ2-6,NA,TGCGCCAGCAGCTACATAACAGGGTCTGGGGCCAACGTCCTGACTTTC,CASSYITGSGANVLTF
TRBV11-2,few,TRBJ2-3,TRBD2,TGTGCCAGCAGTTTTAGCCCCACTAGCGGGGGAGGAGATACGCAGTATTTT,CASSFSPTSGGGDTQYF
TRBV4-2,NA,TRBJ2-5,TRBD1,TGTGCCAGCAGCCGTAACAGGGGTGGTCCGGAGACCCAGTACTTC,CASSRNRGGPETQYF
TRBV27,NA,TRBJ1-4,NA,TGTGCCAGCAGTCAACGTACCGGGGGGGCCGGGGAAAAACTGTTTTTT,CASSQRTGGAGEKLFF
TRBV19,NA,TRBJ1-1,NA,TGTGCCAGTAGTGTCATCATCAGGGATACTGAAGCTTTCTTT,CASSVIIRDTEAFF
TRBV5-8,NA,TRBJ2-7,TRBD1,TGTGCCAGCAGCCAAAGGACAGGGGGCCCCTACGAGCAGTACTTC,CASSQRTGGPYEQYF
TRBV11-2,NA,TRBJ1-4,NA,TGTGCCAGCAGCCCCGGGGGGGGACTGAAACTGTTTTTT,CASSPGGGLKLFF
TRBV15,NA,TRBJ2-7,NA,TGTGCCACCAGCAGAGACGGGTCTTTTTCCTACGAGCAGTACTTC,CATSRDGSFSYEQYF
TRBV5-1,NA,TRBJ2-3,NA,TGCGCCAGCAGCCGGGGGGCAAACCCTAGCACAGATACGCAGTATTTT,CASSRGANPSTDTQYF
TRBV7-9,NA,TRBJ2-3,TRBD2,TGTGCCAGCAGCGCTACTAGCGGAGCACACACAGATACGCAGTATTTT,CASSATSGAHTDTQYF
TRBV25-1,NA,TRBJ1-1,NA,TGTGCCAGCAGTGTCCACGGGATGAACACTGAAGCTTTCTTT,CASSVHGMNTEAFF
TRBV10-2,NA,TRBJ1-3,NA,TGCGCCAGCAGTGCGGACAGTACTACCTCTGGAAACACCATATATTTT,CASSADSTTSGNTIYF
TRBV4-2,once,TRBJ2-5,TRBD1,TGTGCCAGCAGCCAAGACCCCGGGACAGGGAGGGGGACCCAGTACTTC,CASSQDPGTGRGTQYF
TRBV18,NA,TRBJ1-2,NA,TGTGCCAGCTCACCGAACCGGGACACAAGAACCTACACCTTC,CASSPNRDTRTYTF
TRBV9,once,TRBJ2-3,NA,TGTGCCAGCAGCGAGCCTTTGGGGGCGAGAACTAGCACAGATACGCAGTATTTT,CASSEPLGARTSTDTQYF
TRBV2,NA,TRBJ2-5,NA,TGTGGTTCCGAGGGGGTCCAAGAGACCCAGTACTTC,CGSEGVQETQYF
TRBV11-2,once,TRBJ1-1,NA,TGTGCCAGCAGCGTCACAGCGAACACTGAAGCTTTCTTT,CASSVTANTEAFF
TRBV7-8,NA,TRBJ2-2,NA,TGTGCCAGCAGCCTCACTGACAATACCGGGGAGCTGTTTTTT,CASSLTDNTGELFF
TRBV9,NA,TRBJ2-5,NA,TGTGCCAGCAGTGAGGGAGGAGGAGAGACCCAGTACTTC,CASSEGGGETQYF
TRBV10-3,NA,TRBJ2-3,TRBD2,TGTGCCATCAGTGGGGCTAGCGGGGAGAATACGCAGTATTTT,CAISGASGENTQYF
TRBV19,NA,TRBJ2-1,NA,TGTGCCAGTAGTATAGGGGTAGGGGGGGGAGAGCAGTTCTTC,CASSIGVGGGEQFF
TRBV6-1,NA,TRBJ2-5,TRBD1,TGTGCCAGCAGTGTGACAGGGTTTCCAGAGACCCAGTACTTC,CASSVTGFPETQYF
TRBV7-9,NA,TRBJ1-5,TRBD1,TGTGCCAGCAGCTTGTACGGGACAGGGAGCAATCAGCCCCAGCATTTT,CASSLYGTGSNQPQHF
TRBV6-5,NA,TRBJ1-4,NA,TGTGCCAGCAGCCCAGGGGAAGCAAAAGGCGAAAAACTGTTTTTT,CASSPGEAKGEKLFF
TRBV4-3,NA,TRBJ1-1,NA,TGCGCCAGCAGGTACAGGGAAGGCACTGAAGCTTTCTTT,CASRYREGTEAFF
TRBV5-4,NA,TRBJ2-1,TRBD2,TGTGCCAGCGCGTCGAGCCTAGCGGGGGTCGATGAGCAGTTCTTC,CASASSLAGVDEQFF
TRBV7-6,NA,TRBJ2-1,TRBD2,TGTGCCAGCAGCTTAGCGGGGGGGTACAATGAGCAGTTCTTC,CASSLAGGYNEQFF
TRBV12-5,NA,TRBJ1-2,NA,TGTGCTAGTAGCCCGGGCTATGGCTACACCTTC,CASSPGYGYTF
TRBV7-9,NA,TRBJ2-1,TRBD2,TGTGCCAGCAGCGCCGGGACTACCTACAATGAGCAGTTCTTC,CASSAGTTYNEQFF
TRBV19,NA,TRBJ1-1,NA,TGTGCCAGTAGTATCGGTAATGCTGAAGCTTTCTTT,CASSIGNAEAFF
TRBV6-1,NA,TRBJ2-3,TRBD1,TGTGCCGCAACCACCGAGGGACAGGGAACAGATACGCAGTATTTT,CAATTEGQGTDTQYF
TRBV5-1,few,TRBJ2-4,NA,TGCGCCTCACCCCTCCCCGGCGGACAGACCGAAGCTCTAGCCAAAAACATTCAGTACTTC,CASPLPGGQTEALAKNIQYF
TRBV11-3,NA,TRBJ2-7,TRBD2,TGTGCCAGCAGCTTAGATACTAGCGGGAAGTACGAGCAGTACTTC,CASSLDTSGKYEQYF
TRBV10-1,NA,TRBJ2-7,TRBD1,TGCGCCAGCAGTGAGAACCGGGACAGCGGCGAGCAGTACTTC,CASSENRDSGEQYF
TRBV29-1,NA,TRBJ2-5,NA,TGCAGCGTTGGGCGGGTGTCCTCGGGGAAGACCCAGTACTTC,CSVGRVSSGKTQYF